This T cell receptor (beta chain) stems from a study of shared clonotypes between healthy human individuals. Whole-study context: Donor ages ranged 18 to 49 years: two women, a few men.

Findings and caveats of the study: Clonotypes which were not shared had lower generation probabilities than clonotypes that all four donors shared.

Execution of the assay was at deep level. Authors' data handling: From ImmunoSEQ came sequences covering only the junction and carrying no quality scores, so filtering differed. Assay used: immunoSEQ multiplex PCR; TCRdb lists only in-frame clones, some missing. V and J calls plus clone size are reproduced from that table; the DNA served to infer D and trimming. The sample carries 1.4 million or so clones, 98% recorded once. Concerning this clone itself: Its specificity is not known.

V dropped 3 bases and J dropped 0 bases, with 8 bases sitting between them. The V gene's germline CDR1 is ENHRY and CDR2 SYGVKD. CDR3 length: 15 residues. The source material was naive CD4+ T cells sorted from blood. Subset reported: CD45RA+ positively selected. The rearrangement links TRBV10-3 to TRBJ1-4, with unresolved D. The sequence came from a man under 40 in good health. This chain's CDR3 is CAISEGRPTNEKLFF. As DNA, the CDR3 is TGTGCCATCAGTGAAGGGAGGCCAACTAATGAAAAACTGTTTTTT.